This T cell receptor (beta chain) was recovered during a study of T cell repertoires in cytomegalovirus infection (dated 2019 in TCRdb). General notes on the study: Alongside well-studied HLA-B-restricted epitopes, the peptide stimulations were aimed at recently identified HLA-C-restricted CMV epitopes, whose presentation resists viral immunomodulation. Donor HLA type was relevant to the analysis, because carriage of CMV infection together with the matching HLA type was indicated by public TCR beta signatures. The investigation overall reported the following: In both this cohort and an independent roughly 330-donor cohort, the cumulative frequency of public TCR beta family members distinguished carriers of CMV infection plus the relevant HLA type. The ex vivo response was dominated by HLA-C-restricted CMV-specific TCR beta clonotypes, which also provided the single most frequent clonotype in two of eight donors.

The treatment or condition label on this specimen signifies: in vitro stimulation with specific CMV peptide epitopes to enrich CMV-specific T cells. Sequenced using an Illumina HiSeq 1500. TCRdb took the public reads, trimmed them with fastp at Q25, ran MiXCR for clone calling and kept in-frame beta chains. Each record represents a unique CDR3 protein, reported with the most common genes and DNA among its rows. For this sample the table gives some 24,000 distinct CDR3 sequences, of which 20% to 25% were detected only once. The ten biggest clones cover 90% to 95% of the sample. About this clonotype: No cognate antigen has been identified for it. No per-base quality is available; no much larger clone lies one base away.

Taken from the germline V gene (reference sequence), the CDR1 and CDR2 loops are SEHNR and FQNEAQ. Ends trimmed: V by 2 bases, J by 8 bases; bases unmatched to a gene: 4. Taken from cysteine to phenylalanine, the CDR3 has 14 residues. Of all the DNA, just the CDR3 is kept, 42 bases in frame from base 1. Sequencing was performed on CD8+ T cells from cultured PBMCs, taken from culture after CMV antigen stimulation. Here the chain combines TRBV7-9 and TRBJ1-2; 11 central nucleotides agree with TRBD1. The TCR originated in a human donor in good health (CMV status not recorded). Some clones in this sample may be carry-over from other donors' samples. The nucleotide sequence reads TGTGCCAGCAGCTTATTGGGACAGGGGGTAGGCTACACCTTC. Its protein reads: CASSLLGQGVGYTF.